These 20 T cell receptor beta chains came from one sample sequenced in a study of T cells in Graves' hyperthyroidism and ophthalmopathy. Amplified TCR beta CDR3 regions came from RNA transcripts. The HTBI primer set was used in a first-round RT-PCR of the TCR CDR3. TCRdb reprocessed the multiplex PCR reads with MiXCR, giving one entry per CDR3 protein. Found here are more than 500,000 distinct CDR3 sequences, 15% to 20% of them singletons; the top ten hold 25% to 35%. Sequencing was done on a sample of blood. The receptor set was obtained from a woman aged 25 to 39 with Graves' ophthalmopathy.

This clonotype was observed a few times. J is TRBJ1-2 and V is TRBV7-2, with D possibly matching TRBD1 (5 bases). The CDR3 runs 16 residues. Trimming removed 5 bases from V and 4 bases from J, with 20 bases in between. Germline V lookup: CDR1 SGHTA, CDR2 FQGNSA. This CDR3 reads CASSPSFGGFGYGYTF. DNA for the CDR3: TGTGCCAGCAGCCCATCCTTTGGGGGGTTCGGCTATGGCTACACCTTC.

This clonotype occurred many times. V usage is TRBV20-1 and J usage is TRBJ2-7; D perhaps matches TRBD1 (6 bases). Deletions cut 4 bases from V and 1 base from J, with 11 bases between. The CDR3 has 13 residues. CDR1 DFQATT and CDR2 SNEGSKA come from the germline V gene (reference sequence). The CDR3 DNA is TGCAGTGCTAAATTGGACAGTTCCTACGAGCAGTACTTC. It translates to CSAKLDSSYEQYF.

The chain links TRBV27 to TRBJ1-2, with D perhaps matching TRBD1 (5 bases). Trimming removed 5 bases at V and 8 bases at J, with 18 bases between. Germline values: CDR1 MNHEY, CDR2 SMNVEV (reference sequence). The CDR3 loop spans 14 amino acids. CDR3 nucleotides: TGTGCCAGCAGTGAGCCCGGGACCCACGAGGGCTACACCTTC. Translating it yields CASSEPGTHEGYTF.

This clonotype was counted between two and nine times. V gene TRBV29-1 combines with J gene TRBJ2-2; 7 bases line up with TRBD1. With 7 bases clipped from V and 5 bases from J, the junction kept 10 bases outside the gene matches. The CDR3 runs 14 residues. Germline V gene sequence: CDR1 SQVTM, CDR2 ANQGSEA. CDR3 residues: CSARQGQATGELFF. The CDR3 region has the DNA TGCAGCGCCCGACAGGGCCAGGCGACCGGGGAGCTGTTTTTT.

The genes are TRBV28 and TRBJ1-1; D unclear. V lost 5 bases and J 12 bases, leaving 16 bases between the germline ends. CDR1 is MDHEN and CDR2 is SYDVKM in the germline V gene. This CDR3 is 12 amino acids long. In nucleotides, the CDR3 is TGTGCCAGCAGTCCCCGTAAGGGTGGAACTTTCTTT. The encoded protein is CASSPRKGGTFF.

At least ten counts were recorded for this clonotype. The chain recombines TRBV28 with TRBJ1-6, with TRBD1 identical over 7 bases. CDR1 is MDHEN and CDR2 is SYDVKM in the germline V gene. The J segment lost 0 bases and the V segment lost 7 bases, leaving 9 bases of the junction unmatched. The CDR3 spans 17 residues. CDR3 region: CASTRRGPSSYNSPLHF. CDR3 bases: TGTGCCAGCACCCGGAGGGGGCCGAGCTCCTATAATTCACCCCTCCACTTT.

This clonotype was found many times. This chain joins TRBV11-2 and TRBJ1-2; D is unresolved. This CDR3 has 16 residues. Germline lookup yields CDR1 SGHAT and CDR2 FQNNGV. The V end lost 5 bases, the J end lost 2 bases, and 18 bases lay between the germline ends. The CDR3 sequence is CASSPGGSGQNYGYTF. CDR3 DNA sequence: TGTGCCAGCAGCCCAGGAGGGTCAGGTCAGAACTATGGCTACACCTTC. Full variable domain (remainder filled in from reference TRBV11-2 and TRBJ1-2): EAGVAQSPRYKIIEKRQSVAFWCNPISGHATLYWYQQILGQGPKLLIQFQNNGVVDDSQLPKDRFSAERLKGVDSTLKIQPAKLEDSAVYLCASSPGGSGQNYGYTFGSGTRLTVV.

This clonotype showed up many times. The chain employs TRBV28 and TRBJ2-2; 7 bases match TRBD2. J gave up 4 bases and V 7 bases, and 9 bases lay outside the gene matches. Germline CDR1 reads MDHEN; CDR2 reads SYDVKM. This CDR3 comprises 15 residues. CDR3 loop: CASNGGASGTGELFF. CDR3 DNA sequence: TGTGCCAGCAACGGGGGAGCTAGCGGCACCGGGGAGCTGTTTTTT.

For this clonotype: Possible read error: a much larger clone is one base away. V is TRBV12-5 and J is TRBJ2-1; D is possibly TRBD2 (6 bases). The CDR3 is 14 amino acids. The V gene lost 6 bases and the J gene lost 11 bases, with 20 bases spanning the gap. The germline V gene encodes CDR1 LGHNT and CDR2 FRNRAP. The CDR3 loop is CASGPGLIGQKQFF. The CDR3 region has the DNA TGTGCTAGTGGCCCAGGACTAATTGGTCAAAAGCAGTTCTTC.

The V call is TRBV15, the J call TRBJ2-7, with D perhaps matching TRBD1 or TRBD2 (5 bases each). The CDR3 loop spans 15 amino acids. From germline, CDR1 is LNHNV and CDR2 YYDKDF (reference sequence). Trimming shortened V by 5 bases and J by 3 bases, and 17 bases separated the two germline ends. CDR3 protein: CATSGPGRLLYEQYF. The CDR3 DNA reads TGTGCCACCAGCGGGCCGGGACGGCTCCTCTACGAGCAGTACTTC.

This clonotype was detected many times. The genes are TRBV5-6 and TRBJ2-7; perhaps TRBD2 as D (6 bases). The V gene's germline CDR1 is SGHDT and CDR2 YYEEEE. CDR3 size: 14 residues. Trimming stripped 3 bases from V and 9 bases from J, with 19 bases between. The CDR3 spells CASSSSLARRVQYF. CDR3 DNA sequence: TGTGCCAGCAGCTCTTCCCTAGCGCGTAGGGTGCAGTACTTC.

At least ten counts were recorded for this clonotype. The chain employs TRBV12-3 or TRBV12-4 and TRBJ2-3; TRBD2 matches 8 bases. The CDR3 extends over 16 amino acids. Germline trimming cut 6 bases from V and 5 bases from J; bases unmatched to any gene: 13. The CDR3 coding sequence is TGTGCCAGCAGATCTACCTTAGCGGGAAACTTAGATACGCAGTATTTT. This sequence encodes CASRSTLAGNLDTQYF.

This clonotype was recorded at least ten times. The chain is built from TRBV7-9 and TRBJ2-7; 10 bases map to TRBD1. V was clipped by 6 bases and J by 7 bases; unmatched bases: 12. This CDR3 comprises 15 residues. Germline V gives CDR1 SEHNR, CDR2 FQNEAQ (reference sequence). CDR3 in DNA: TGTGCCAGCAGGTTGGGGGACAGGGGCCGCGAGGAGCAGTACTTC. Translated: CASRLGDRGREEQYF.

This clonotype was detected ten times or more. The chain carries TRBV6-1 and TRBJ2-5, with 7 bases that match TRBD1. Germline CDR1 and CDR2: MNHNS and SASEGT. The CDR3 spans 16 residues. V trimming: 5 bases; J trimming: 0 bases; junction bases outside the gene matches: 9. The CDR3: CASSPRQGPYQETQYF. CDR3 DNA sequence: TGTGCCAGCAGTCCGAGACAGGGACCGTACCAAGAGACCCAGTACTTC.

This clonotype was observed once. The chain couples TRBV12-3 or TRBV12-4 to TRBJ1-2; tentative D call: TRBD1 (5 bases). The CDR3 covers 14 residues. V was shortened by 0 bases and J by 7 bases, with 12 bases between the two germline ends. CDR3 sequence: CASSLALGPSGYTF. CDR3 sequence (DNA): TGTGCCAGCAGTTTAGCTTTGGGACCCAGTGGCTACACCTTC.

Many counts were recorded for this clonotype. The J gene is TRBJ1-1, the V gene TRBV20-1; no clear D. The V end lost 5 bases, the J end lost 7 bases, and 11 bases lay between the germline ends. CDR1 is DFQATT, CDR2 SNEGSKA, per germline (reference sequence). The CDR3 loop spans 11 amino acids. CDR3 residues: CSAPGRNEAFF. CDR3 DNA: TGCAGTGCTCCAGGAAGGAATGAAGCTTTCTTT.

The chain carries TRBV6-1 and TRBJ1-5; 9 bases match TRBD1. CDR3 size: 15 residues. CDR1 is MNHNS, CDR2 SASEGT, per germline. Germline trimming cut 6 bases from V and 3 bases from J; bases unmatched to any gene: 6. CDR3 DNA sequence: TGTGCCAGCAGCTGGGGACAGGGTTACAATCAGCCCCAGCATTTT. It encodes CASSWGQGYNQPQHF.

The gene calls are TRBV4-1 and TRBJ2-2; D is undetermined. Trimming took 0 bases from V and 6 from J, leaving 8 bases between them. In germline, CDR1 is MGHRA, CDR2 YSYEKL. This CDR3 contains 14 residues. CDR3 region: CASSQEWGSGELFF. The CDR3 coding sequence is TGCGCCAGCAGCCAAGAATGGGGTTCCGGGGAGCTGTTTTTT.

This sequence joins TRBV5-8 and TRBJ2-1, with TRBD2 matching over 13 bases. The CDR3 runs 18 residues. Germline loops: CDR1 SGHTS, CDR2 YDEGEE. V lost 1 base to trimming and J lost 0 bases; unmatched junction nucleotides: 4. The CDR3 here is CASSLTSGRASSYNEQFF. CDR3 DNA sequence: TGTGCCAGCAGCTTGACTAGCGGGAGGGCCAGCTCCTACAATGAGCAGTTCTTC.

Only a few counts were recorded for this clonotype. This chain joins TRBV27 and TRBJ2-5; a weak D match, TRBD2 (6 bases). V lost 5 bases to trimming and J lost 10 bases, with 23 bases between them. CDR3 length: 15 residues. Per germline, CDR1 MNHEY and CDR2 SMNVEV (reference sequence). The CDR3 DNA reads TGTGCCAGCAGTCTCGGGGCGGGGCTAGCTCCGGACCAGTACTTC. It is translated as CASSLGAGLAPDQYF.